This TCR beta chain was recorded in a study of beta chain features in type 1 diabetes. Study information: Across every sample, roughly 100 million sorted cells were examined in total.

Since all of the isolated RNA was reverse transcribed, expressed TCRB transcripts were what got sequenced. Profiling relied on immunoSEQ multiplex PCR, and the TCRdb table lists in-frame clones only, not all of them. The data show under 950,000 clones, roughly 15% seen once. Only a few counts were recorded for this clone. The length of the CDR3 is 15 residues. V lost 1 base to trimming and J lost 10 bases; unmatched junction nucleotides: 4. The germline gives CDR1 SGHTA, CDR2 FQGNSA. The specimen was naive CD4+ T cells from blood. This TCR came from a woman aged 18-29 years in good health. The V gene is TRBV7-2, the J gene TRBJ2-1; 13 nucleotides match TRBD2. The CDR3 DNA is TGTGCCAGCAGCTTAGGGACTAGCGGGAGATCCGAGCAGTTCTTC. Translated, it gives CASSLGTSGRSEQFF.